This record covers a single T cell receptor (beta chain). Its antigen is still unknown. This sample was included in a study of cytomegalovirus exposure and HLA in healthy donors. Sampled while nominally healthy, donors likely had unrecorded immune exposures. Findings and limits, study-wide: It was likely that a cluster of highly shared sequence variants was a sequencing artifact.

Germline V gene sequence: CDR1 SQVTM, CDR2 ANQGSEA. The CDR3 contains 13 residues. V dropped 6 bases and J dropped 8 bases, with 16 bases sitting between them. The PCR had 60 Vbeta and 13 Jbeta primers. In the source study's methods: Later analysis identified tens of millions of unique TCR beta chains, some 10 million shared. Produced via immunoSEQ multiplex PCR; TCRdb's table is partial and in-frame only. The DNA was the basis for D and trimming; V, J and clone size are from that table. This sample has approximately 140,000 clones; around 79% occur once, and the top ten carry around 3.2%. The origin of this receptor is a human donor in good health. V is TRBV29-1 and J is TRBJ1-4; D gene ambiguous. The sample taken for sequencing was PBMCs. The CDR3 DNA follows: TGCAGCGTAGGGAAACGGGCGGGCGAAAAACTGTTTTTT. It specifies CSVGKRAGEKLFF. Complete variable domain (other parts from reference TRBV29-1 and TRBJ1-4): SAVISQKPSRDICQRGTSLTIQCQVDSQVTMMFWYRQQPGQSLTLIATANQGSEATYESGFVIDKFPISRPNLTFSTLTVSNMSPEDSSIYLCSVGKRAGEKLFFGSGTQLSVL.